This TCR beta chain was sequenced during a study of T cells expressing NK-cell markers (dated by TCRdb to the early 2020s). Concerning the study at large: TCR beta-chain repertoires were profiled in sorted CD3+CD56+NKG2C+, CD3+CD56+NKG2C- and CD3+CD56-NKG2C+ T-cell subsets from roughly eight donors. Randomly selected healthy volunteers, three men and five women, were used as the eight sequenced donors. Seven of the eight sequenced donors were HCMV-seropositive and one was HCMV-seronegative. The libraries were sequenced on Illumina HiSeq 2000/2500, MiSeq or NextSeq, producing 2 x 150 bp reads.

Concerning this clonotype itself: Its antigen is unknown.

A commercial ELISA kit detecting HCMV-specific IgG in serum was used to determine HCMV serostatus. Peripheral blood mononuclear cells were isolated from blood by Ficoll density gradient centrifugation. What the work shows at the level of the full study, not this receptor alone: Those dominant clonotypes were again the most abundant among CD3+CD56-NKG2C+ cells in a handful of donors, at roughly 28.3-65%. In six donors, the dominant CD3+CD56+NKG2C+ clonotypes ranked among the top 10 CD8+ clonotypes, making up roughly 1.0-8% of CD8+ T cells. Whether the expanded NKG2C-expressing T cell clones were specific for HCMV antigens remained unclear.

The CDR3, from cysteine to phenylalanine, totals 15 residues. The DNA is not on file. From a lookup of the germline V gene, CDR1 and CDR2 are SGHVS and FNYEAQ. Instrument used: Illumina HiSeq 2000. The TCR beta cDNA libraries were made using 5'RACE template switching, a step that added both a universal primer site and unique molecular identifiers. cDNA synthesis was primed from the TCR beta constant segment, followed by two successive PCR amplification steps. For the original study's pipeline: MIGEC was used to demultiplex reads and group reads by UMI, and MiTCR was used to assemble and quantify clonotypes. To exclude erroneous sequences, only TCR cDNA sequences supported by at least two reads were retained. The tcR package was used for downstream repertoire analysis, and clonotypes were matched across fractions by CDR3 nucleotide sequence plus V segment. VDJmatch was used to annotate antigen specificity against VDJdb, with one amino acid substitution in CDR3 allowed. The reads underwent TCRdb reprocessing, giving one record for each CDR3 protein sequence and no DNA. The V and J calls were determined by TCRdb, not by the authors. This sample's table lists 120,000 to 150,000 distinct CDR3 sequences. Roughly 12% of the sample is taken by the ten largest.

The TCR originated in a man aged 18-30 years in good health. Donor details come from another sample of the same person, matched by shared clones. The rearranged segments are TRBV7-6 and TRBJ2-1; the TRBD2 assignment by TCRdb is unverifiable without DNA. Sequenced material: blood T cells: a sorted CD56 or NKG2C T cell subset, CD4+ or CD8+ T cells, or bulk PBMC T cells (not recorded which). CDR3 region: CASSLWDSRDNEQFF.